The clone carrying this TCR beta chain was detected many times. Its antigen is currently unknown. Amplification yielded TCR beta CDR3 regions, with RNA transcripts as the source. The study used the HTBI primer set for a first-round RT-PCR of the TCR CDR3. MiXCR was run by TCRdb on the multiplex PCR reads, yielding one entry per CDR3 protein. The sample records 500,000 or so distinct CDR3 sequences, 15% to 20% being singletons. J gave up 3 bases and V 5 bases, and 10 bases lay outside the gene matches. The CDR3 loop spans 14 amino acids. From germline, CDR1 is DFQATT and CDR2 SNEGSKA (reference sequence). This sample was included in a study of T cells in Graves' hyperthyroidism and ophthalmopathy. Duration under 3 months, a NOSPECS grade of at least 4, and a Clinical Activity Score of at least 3 characterized the ophthalmopathy patients. The study based diagnoses on clinical symptoms, serum thyroxine and TRAb, thyroid ultrasound and orbital computed tomography.

Overall study findings and caveats: Researchers found most expanded thyroid clonotypes above 0.001 in blood as well. Ophthalmopathy was predicted by the model a median of around 5.9 months ahead of onset.

The receptor was derived from a woman in her 30s with Graves' ophthalmopathy. The chain employs TRBV20-1 and TRBJ2-7, with 7 bases fitting TRBD2. What was sequenced was blood. DNA of the CDR3: TGCAGTGCTGGGGCCGGGCGGGAGAGCTACGAGCAGTACTTC. Amino acid sequence: CSAGAGRESYEQYF.